This T cell receptor (beta chain) comes out of a study of T cell responses to AZD1222 COVID-19 vaccine. Whole-study findings and limits: Most donors were white British, females outnumbered males, and clonal diversity was possibly underestimated. Seropositive at baseline were only six AZD1222 recipients.

Concerning this clone: Antigen unknown.

Germline CDR1 SGHRS, CDR2 YFSETQ. Trimming stripped 4 bases from V and 0 bases from J, with 7 bases between. The CDR3 spans 14 residues. Clones were sequenced by immunoSEQ multiplex PCR, and TCRdb holds only the in-frame ones, with some missing. The sample yields over 150,000 clones, about nine tenths seen once. The sequence came from an adult in good health. This chain joins TRBV5-1 and TRBJ2-2; no firm D call. Material: peripheral blood, obtained on day 0 of AZD1222 vaccination. For the CDR3, the DNA is TGCGCCAGCAGCGGCGGATCGAACACCGGGGAGCTGTTTTTT. Encoded protein: CASSGGSNTGELFF.